The 12 T cell receptor beta chains below were found in one sample sequenced in a study of siplizumab effects on memory and regulatory T cells. TCRdb keeps only in-frame clones here, not all; method: immunoSEQ multiplex PCR. Among 95,000 to 100,000 clones listed, about 90% were seen once. Material: non-Treg CD4+ T cells sorted from blood. All receptors derive from a human donor in good health.

This clone was counted a few times. The rearrangement joins TRBV9 to TRBJ1-1; D unresolved. Trimming removed 0 bases at V and 5 bases at J, with 8 bases between. Germline V lookup: CDR1 SGDLS, CDR2 YYNGEE. The CDR3 spans 13 residues. CDR3 nucleotides: TGTGCCAGCAGCGTAGACGAGGGAACTGAAGCTTTCTTT. Amino acid sequence: CASSVDEGTEAFF.

The chain has TRBV10-3 and TRBJ2-1; 10 bases fit TRBD2. This CDR3 spans 15 amino acids. J lost 2 bases, V lost 5 bases, and 3 bases had no gene match. Germline values: CDR1 ENHRY, CDR2 SYGVKD. The CDR3 DNA reads TGTGCCATCAGTAAAGGGACTAGCGCCTACAATGAGCAGTTCTTC. Amino acids: CAISKGTSAYNEQFF.

The chain carries TRBV6-5 and TRBJ1-4, with TRBD1 matching 11 bases. The CDR3 loop spans 15 amino acids. Germline CDR1 is MNHEY and CDR2 is SVGAGI. V shed 6 bases and J 7 bases; nucleotides not matched to a gene: 7. CDR3 coding DNA: TGTGCCAGCAGAACGAGGACAGGGGGCGGTGAAAAACTGTTTTTT. Translation: CASRTRTGGGEKLFF.

There are a few counts of this clone. V usage is TRBV12-5 and J usage is TRBJ1-1; D call uncertain. Per the germline V gene, CDR1 is LGHNT and CDR2 is FRNRAP. This CDR3 is 13 amino acids long. Deletions cut 1 base from V and 1 base from J, with 4 bases between. The CDR3 nucleotides are TGTGCTAGTGGTTTGGGGGCGAACACTGAAGCTTTCTTT. Amino acids: CASGLGANTEAFF.

This clone was seen a single time. CDR3 nucleotides: TGTGCCAGCAGCCAGTCAGGGGCCCCGGAGACCCAGTACTTC. This gives the protein CASSQSGAPETQYF. The chain recombines TRBV7-9 with TRBJ2-5; TRBD1 is a possible D gene (6 bases). The CDR3 loop spans 14 amino acids. The V and J ends lost 5 bases and 5 bases respectively, with 15 bases between them. Germline V gives CDR1 SEHNR, CDR2 FQNEAQ (reference sequence).

The chain employs TRBV7-2 and TRBJ2-2; D may be TRBD1 (6 bases). V was clipped by 5 bases and J by 6 bases, with 19 bases between them. Germline CDR1 SGHTA, CDR2 FQGNSA. The CDR3 loop spans 16 amino acids. The CDR3 nucleotides are TGTGCCAGCAGCAAGACCCAGGGGAGTTTTTCCGGGGAGCTGTTTTTT. Amino acids: CASSKTQGSFSGELFF.

The J gene is TRBJ1-4, the V gene TRBV2; tentative D call: TRBD1 (6 bases). The CDR3 is made up of 15 amino acids. Trimming took 4 bases from V and 1 from J, leaving 10 bases between them. In germline, CDR1 is SNHLY, CDR2 FYNNEI. CDR3 loop: CASSAQQGTNEKLFF. DNA for the CDR3: TGTGCCAGCAGTGCCCAACAGGGAACTAATGAAAAACTGTTTTTT.

The chain carries TRBV18 and TRBJ2-3; the D is unclear. Trimming shortened V by 2 bases and J by 2 bases, and 8 bases separated the two germline ends. The CDR3 contains 14 residues. The germline CDR1 and CDR2 sequences are KGHSH and LQKENI. The CDR3 loop is CASSPTRNTDTQYF. DNA of the CDR3: TGTGCCAGCTCACCAACCAGGAACACAGATACGCAGTATTTT.

This chain connects TRBV5-4 to TRBJ2-2, with D uncertain. The CDR3 has 12 amino acids. Between the trimmed V and J ends, which lost 4 bases and 8 bases, there was a span of 9 bases. Per the germline V gene, CDR1 is SGHNT and CDR2 is YYREEE (reference sequence). The chain's CDR3 is CASSPFVGELFF. DNA for the CDR3: TGTGCCAGCAGCCCTTTCGTAGGGGAGCTGTTTTTT.

This sequence joins TRBV30 and TRBJ1-1, with D unclear. The V end lost 5 bases, the J end lost 4 bases, and 11 bases lay between the germline ends. This CDR3 is built from 12 residues. Looked up from germline, CDR1 is GTSNPN and CDR2 is SVGIG (reference sequence). The CDR3 DNA sequence: TGTGCCTGGGGCACCCGGAGCACTGAAGCTTTCTTT. Protein sequence: CAWGTRSTEAFF. Full variable domain (missing parts from reference TRBV30 and TRBJ1-1): SQTIHQWPATLVQPVGSPLSLECTVEGTSNPNLYWYRQAAGRGLQLLFYSVGIGQISSEVPQNLSASRPQDRQFILSSKKLLLSDSGFYLCAWGTRSTEAFFGQGTRLTVV.

The chain combines TRBV14 with TRBJ2-4, with D unclear. Germline CDR1 SGHDN, CDR2 FVKESK. This CDR3 region has 14 residues. V was cut by 3 bases and J by 0 bases, with 6 bases left in between. CDR3 DNA sequence: TGTGCCAGCAGCCATCGGGTAGCCAAAAACATTCAGTACTTC. The encoded protein is CASSHRVAKNIQYF.

The chain links TRBV5-1 to TRBJ2-4, with TRBD1 matching 9 bases. After removal of 4 bases from V and 5 bases from J, the junction contained 1 base not matched to a gene. This CDR3 comprises 13 residues. The germline V gene encodes CDR1 SGHRS and CDR2 YFSETQ. CDR3 in DNA: TGCGCCAGCAGCACAGGGGGCGAAAACATTCAGTACTTC. Translation: CASSTGGENIQYF.